This T cell receptor (beta chain) was captured by sequencing in a study of cytomegalovirus exposure and HLA in healthy donors. Overall study findings and caveats: The study reported that TCR beta sequences accurately predicted HLA-A and HLA-B alleles in most subjects.

This CDR3 is 13 amino acids long. The germline CDR1 and CDR2 sequences are SGHAT and FQNNGV. V lost 5 bases and J lost 6, with 14 bases in between. Note on this clone: As yet, its antigen is unknown.

PCR involved 60 Vbeta and 13 Jbeta primers. Profiled with immunoSEQ multiplex PCR; TCRdb holds only in-frame clones, not every one. The table includes roughly 100,000 clones, around three quarters detected once. The clonotype originates from a woman between 50 and 59 years old in good health and CMV-seropositive. The sample comprised PBMCs. This chain uses TRBV11-2 with TRBJ2-7; no clear D gene. Here the CDR3 reads CASSRVVRSEQYF. The CDR3 bases are TGTGCCAGCAGCCGGGTGGTTCGGAGCGAGCAGTACTTC.